The TCR beta chain under discussion was sequenced for a study of naive and memory T cell subsets. Points on this clonotype: Its antigen remains unknown.

General study findings and limits: Naive repertoires, especially CD8, held a few larger clonotypes, possibly memory cells re-expressing CD45RA. Over 85% of naive TCR sequences appeared only once after error correction, unlike memory subsets.

The beta constant-region primer was an equimolar mix of two oligonucleotides covering TRBC1 and TRBC2. Four rounds of PCR amplified the ligated cDNA using nested alpha and beta constant-region primers plus SP2. Each CDR3 protein is one row after TCRdb ran MiXCR on the UMI-ligation and nested PCR reads. The table shows 150,000 or so distinct CDR3 sequences, with roughly 22% occurring only once. Germline CDR1 SQVTM, CDR2 ANQGSEA. The CDR3 spans 13 residues. The J segment lost 7 bases and the V segment lost 5 bases, leaving 11 bases of the junction unmatched. Sequential positive selection took CD4 T cells first, then CD8 T cells.

The TCR originated in a human donor in good health. The V and J genes are TRBV29-1 and TRBJ2-7, with 7 bases matching TRBD1. Input material: naive CD4+ T cells from blood. CDR3 coding DNA: TGCAGCGTTACTCAGGGGGTAGGGGGAGAGCAGTACTTC. This codes for CSVTQGVGGEQYF.